This entry lists 20 T cell receptor beta chains sequenced from one sample in a study of PD-L1 blockade in urothelial cancer. Using immunoSEQ multiplex PCR, the repertoire was profiled, and TCRdb retains in-frame clones only, with some absent. Found here are about 39,000 clones, roughly 90% of them singletons; the top ten hold approximately 10%. This sample's time point: pretreatment peripheral blood. Sequences were derived from PBMCs, sampled around atezolizumab (anti-PD-L1) treatment. The receptors derive from a woman in her sixties with urothelial cancer.

The V and J genes are TRBV4-3 and TRBJ1-1, with 9 bases identical to TRBD1. With 0 bases clipped from V and 4 bases from J, the junction kept 3 bases outside the gene matches. This CDR3 region has 15 residues. CDR1 LGHNA and CDR2 YSLEER come from the germline V gene. CDR3 sequence: CASSQEGTGSTEAFF. CDR3 bases: TGCGCCAGCAGCCAAGAAGGGACAGGGAGCACTGAAGCTTTCTTT.

The V and J genes are TRBV19 and TRBJ1-5, with a weak D call TRBD1 (5 bases). Trimming removed 7 bases from V and 2 bases from J, with 18 bases in between. Germline assignment: CDR1 LNHDA and CDR2 SQIVND (reference sequence). This CDR3 has 16 residues. In nucleotides, the CDR3 is TGTGCCAGTATGGGACTTCGAGGGCGAGGCAATCAGCCCCAGCATTTT. Amino acids: CASMGLRGRGNQPQHF.

The rearrangement uses TRBV28 and TRBJ1-1, with 9 bases identical to TRBD1. In germline, CDR1 is MDHEN, CDR2 SYDVKM. After removal of 7 bases from V and 8 bases from J, the junction contained 14 bases not matched to a gene. The CDR3 length is 15 residues. CDR3 in DNA: TGTGCCAGCACTAGCACAGGGGGCCCCACAGTAGAAGCTTTCTTT. Protein: CASTSTGGPTVEAFF.

The genes are TRBV5-1 and TRBJ2-5; TRBD1 matches at 8 bases. The ends lost 6 bases at V and 4 bases at J; junction bases unmatched: 8. Germline CDR1 SGHRS, CDR2 YFSETQ. The CDR3 runs 14 residues. In DNA, the CDR3 is TGCGCCAGCACCGACAGGGGAGAATTAGAGACCCAGTACTTC. It translates to CASTDRGELETQYF.

The rearrangement joins TRBV4-1 to TRBJ2-1; TRBD2 matches at 8 bases. Looked up from germline, CDR1 is MGHRA and CDR2 is YSYEKL. The V and J ends lost 1 base and 6 bases, in that order; junction bases with no gene match: 20. This CDR3 is 20 amino acids long. This CDR3 reads CASSQVRTNVAGPVGNEQFF. CDR3 coding DNA: TGCGCCAGCAGCCAAGTTAGGACAAATGTAGCGGGGCCCGTCGGCAATGAGCAGTTCTTC.

This rearrangement joins TRBV9 to TRBJ2-2; maybe TRBD2 (5 bases). V lost 6 bases and J 1 base, leaving 10 bases between the germline ends. CDR1 SGDLS and CDR2 YYNGEE come from the germline V gene. CDR3 length: 14 amino acids. CDR3 bases: TGTGCCAGCAAGGTCGGGGTGAACACCGGGGAGCTGTTTTTT. This encodes CASKVGVNTGELFF.

V gene TRBV2 combines with J gene TRBJ2-7, with D perhaps TRBD2 (5 bases). This CDR3 has 16 residues. CDR1 and CDR2 (germline): SNHLY, FYNNEI. Trimming took off 2 bases at V and 1 base at J, with 15 bases between the two ends. Written as DNA, the CDR3 is TGTGCCAGCAGTGAACGGAGCGGTCCCGCATCCTACGAGCAGTACTTC. Translated: CASSERSGPASYEQYF.

This chain's CDR3 is CASSFSVGRRPTNEKLFF. CDR3 DNA: TGTGCCAGCAGTTTCTCTGTGGGGAGGAGACCAACTAATGAAAAACTGTTTTTT. The chain recombines TRBV28 with TRBJ1-4; D remains ambiguous. CDR1 is MDHEN and CDR2 is SYDVKM in the germline V gene. V lost 3 bases, J lost 0 bases, and 17 bases lay in between. This CDR3 region has 18 residues.

Concerning this clone: One junction end does not reproduce the germline sequence, and a read error may be involved. The chain couples TRBV15 to TRBJ1-2; D is perhaps TRBD1 (5 bases). The CDR3 consists of 16 residues. Germline V gene sequence: CDR1 LNHNV, CDR2 YYDKDF (reference sequence). CDR3 residues: CATNRDLYSPRDGYTF. The CDR3 DNA reads as TGTGCCACCAACAGAGATCTTTACAGTCCCAGGGATGGCTACACCTTC.

This chain uses TRBV14 with TRBJ2-7; 8 nucleotides line up with TRBD1. Germline CDR1 reads SGHDN; CDR2 reads FVKESK. The junction had 5 bases not matched to a gene; V was cut back by 1 base and J by 3 bases. The CDR3 covers 15 residues. CDR3 nucleotide sequence: TGTGCCAGCAGCCAAGTTCCAGGGGGCTTCTACGAGCAGTACTTC. Translated: CASSQVPGGFYEQYF.

This chain joins TRBV27 and TRBJ1-1, with D unresolved. Trimming cost V 6 bases and J 3 bases, with 14 bases left between them. Germline-derived CDR1 and CDR2 are MNHEY and SMNVEV (reference sequence). The CDR3 consists of 14 residues. This CDR3 is CASSPLTSDTEAFF. The CDR3, as DNA: TGTGCCAGCAGCCCTCTGACATCTGACACTGAAGCTTTCTTT.

This chain joins TRBV5-1 and TRBJ2-7, with 12 positions matching TRBD1. J was trimmed by 4 bases and V by 0 bases; bases with no gene match: 17. The V gene's germline CDR1 is SGHRS and CDR2 YFSETQ. The CDR3 is 20 amino acids. The CDR3 sequence is CASSLGFRDRGPSGSYEQYF. CDR3 nucleotide sequence: TGCGCCAGCAGCTTGGGATTCAGGGACAGGGGGCCTAGCGGGAGTTACGAGCAGTACTTC. Full variable domain (rest looked up from reference TRBV5-1 and TRBJ2-7): KAGVTQTPRYLIKTRGQQVTLSCSPISGHRSVSWYQQTPGQGLQFLFEYFSETQRNKGNFPGRFSGRQFSNSRSEMNVSTLELGDSALYLCASSLGFRDRGPSGSYEQYFGPGTRLTVT.

The chain carries TRBV28 and TRBJ1-2; D remains ambiguous. The germline V and J ends were trimmed by 2 bases and 4 bases, with 14 bases remaining between them. The CDR3 sequence is 15 residues long. Germline values: CDR1 MDHEN, CDR2 SYDVKM. CDR3 nucleotides: TGTGCCAGCAGTTTAATGTCAGGTGAATTCTATGGCTACACCTTC. It yields the protein CASSLMSGEFYGYTF.

This clone was observed a handful of times. The chain has TRBV7-9 and TRBJ2-7; the match to TRBD2 covers 9 bases. The CDR3 is 16 residues long. CDR1 is SEHNR, CDR2 FQNEAQ, per germline (reference sequence). The V segment lost 4 bases and the J segment 3 bases; nucleotides outside the gene matches: 10. The CDR3 reads CASSSQGLARIYEQYF. The CDR3 nucleotides are TGTGCCAGCAGCTCCCAAGGACTAGCGAGAATCTACGAGCAGTACTTC. The full variable domain, in which reference TRBV7-9 and TRBJ2-7 provide the parts outside the CDR3, is DTGVSQNPRHKITKRGQNVTFRCDPISEHNRLYWYRQTLGQGPEFLTYFQNEAQLEKSRLLSDRFSAERPKGSFSTLEIQRTEQGDSAMYLCASSSQGLARIYEQYFGPGTRLTVT.

The chain is built from TRBV7-9 and TRBJ2-1; 8 positions match TRBD2. V was pared by 4 bases and J by 9 bases, with 8 bases of the junction left unmatched. CDR3 length equals 14 residues. CDR1 SEHNR and CDR2 FQNEAQ come from the germline V gene (reference sequence). The DNA for the CDR3 is TGTGCCAGCAGCTACTCCGGGACTAGATTTGAGCAGTTCTTC. Translating gives CASSYSGTRFEQFF.

V is TRBV2 and J is TRBJ2-4, with a weak D call TRBD1 (6 bases). Germline V gene data show CDR1 as SNHLY and CDR2 as FYNNEI. The V end was cut by 3 bases, the J end by 9 bases, with 24 bases between. This CDR3 region has 17 residues. The CDR3 is CASSERGPGQRLRIQYF. In nucleotides, the CDR3 is TGTGCCAGCAGTGAGAGGGGACCGGGACAAAGACTACGCATTCAGTACTTC.

The chain carries TRBV9 and TRBJ2-6, with a weak D call TRBD2 (6 bases). Germline-derived CDR1 and CDR2 are SGDLS and YYNGEE. The CDR3 consists of 17 residues. V lost 0 bases and J lost 4, with 14 bases in between. The CDR3 loop is CASSVGQGLLGANVLTF. The CDR3 DNA follows: TGTGCCAGCAGCGTAGGCCAGGGACTCTTAGGGGCCAACGTCCTGACTTTC.

The rearrangement links TRBV6-1 to TRBJ2-2, with TRBD1 matching over 8 bases. Germline CDR1 MNHNS, CDR2 SASEGT. V shed 0 bases, J shed 5 bases, and the junction held 2 bases outside the gene matches. This CDR3 has 15 residues. The CDR3 coding sequence is TGTGCCAGCAGTGAAGCTTACAGGGGGACCGGGGAGCTGTTTTTT. Translating it yields CASSEAYRGTGELFF.

This chain joins TRBV7-2 and TRBJ1-1, with unresolved D. V gave up 2 bases and J gave up 1 base, with 5 bases separating them. The CDR3 totals 13 residues. Germline V gene data show CDR1 as SGHTA and CDR2 as FQGNSA. CDR3 sequence reads: CASSLHRNTEAFF. The CDR3 bases are TGTGCCAGCAGCTTACATAGGAACACTGAAGCTTTCTTT.

The rearrangement uses TRBV18 and TRBJ2-2; D might be TRBD2 (6 bases). The length of the CDR3 is 14 residues. Germline assignment: CDR1 KGHSH and CDR2 LQKENI. Trimming shortened V by 2 bases and J by 5 bases, and 9 bases separated the two germline ends. The CDR3 sequence is CASSPLRETGELFF. DNA for the CDR3: TGTGCCAGCTCACCATTACGGGAGACCGGGGAGCTGTTTTTT.